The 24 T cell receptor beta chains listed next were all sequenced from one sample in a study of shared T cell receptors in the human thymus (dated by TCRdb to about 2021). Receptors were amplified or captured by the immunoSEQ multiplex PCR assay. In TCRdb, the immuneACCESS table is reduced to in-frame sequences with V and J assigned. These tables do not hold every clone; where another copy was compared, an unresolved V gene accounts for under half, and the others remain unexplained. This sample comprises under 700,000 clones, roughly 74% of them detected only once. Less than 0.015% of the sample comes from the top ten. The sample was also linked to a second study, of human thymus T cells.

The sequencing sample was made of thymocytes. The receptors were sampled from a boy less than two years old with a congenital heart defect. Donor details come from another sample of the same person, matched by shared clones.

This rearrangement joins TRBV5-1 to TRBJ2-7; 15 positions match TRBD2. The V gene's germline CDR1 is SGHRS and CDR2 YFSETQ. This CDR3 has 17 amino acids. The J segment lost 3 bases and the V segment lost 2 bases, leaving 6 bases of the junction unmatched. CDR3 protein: CASSFFGLAGGYYEQYF. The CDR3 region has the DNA TGCGCCAGCAGCTTCTTCGGACTAGCGGGAGGGTACTACGAGCAGTACTTC.

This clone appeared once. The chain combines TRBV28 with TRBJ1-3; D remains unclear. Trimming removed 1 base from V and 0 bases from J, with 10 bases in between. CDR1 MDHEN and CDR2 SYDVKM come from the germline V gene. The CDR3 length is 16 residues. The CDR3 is CASSLSETGSGNTIYF. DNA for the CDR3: TGTGCCAGCAGTTTATCCGAGACTGGCTCTGGAAACACCATATATTTT.

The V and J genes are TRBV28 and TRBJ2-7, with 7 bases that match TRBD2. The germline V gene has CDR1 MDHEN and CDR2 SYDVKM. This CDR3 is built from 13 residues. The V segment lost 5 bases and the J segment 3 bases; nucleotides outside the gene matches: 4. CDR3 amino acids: CASSPPGGYEQYF. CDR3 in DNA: TGTGCCAGCAGTCCTCCGGGAGGCTACGAGCAGTACTTC.

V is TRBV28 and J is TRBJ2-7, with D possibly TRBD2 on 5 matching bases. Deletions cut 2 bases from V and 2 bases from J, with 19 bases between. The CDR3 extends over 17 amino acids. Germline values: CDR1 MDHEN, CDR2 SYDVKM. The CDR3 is CASSLARDPGCTYEQYF. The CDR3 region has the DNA TGTGCCAGCAGTTTAGCTCGTGATCCGGGGTGCACCTACGAGCAGTACTTC.

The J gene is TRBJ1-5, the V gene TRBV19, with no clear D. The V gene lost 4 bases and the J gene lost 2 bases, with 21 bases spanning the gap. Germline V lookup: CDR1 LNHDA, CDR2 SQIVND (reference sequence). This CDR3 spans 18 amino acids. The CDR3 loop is CASSTGQMQPRRNQPQHF. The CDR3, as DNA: TGTGCCAGTAGTACTGGGCAGATGCAACCGAGACGCAATCAGCCCCAGCATTTT.

In nucleotides, the CDR3 is TGTGCCAGCAGAGGACAGGCGAATGAAAAACTGTTTTTT. It specifies CASRGQANEKLFF. The chain carries TRBV25-1 and TRBJ1-4; 7 nucleotides agree with TRBD1. V shed 6 bases and J 5 bases; nucleotides not matched to a gene: 3. The germline CDR1 and CDR2 sequences are MGHDK and SYGVNS. The CDR3 is made up of 13 amino acids.

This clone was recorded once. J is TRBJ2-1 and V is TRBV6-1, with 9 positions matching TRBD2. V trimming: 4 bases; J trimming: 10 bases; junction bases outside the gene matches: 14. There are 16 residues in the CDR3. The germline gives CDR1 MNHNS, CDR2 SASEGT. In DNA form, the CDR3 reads TGTGCCAGCAGTGGACAGGGAATAGCGGGAGAGGGGGAGCAGTTCTTC. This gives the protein CASSGQGIAGEGEQFF.

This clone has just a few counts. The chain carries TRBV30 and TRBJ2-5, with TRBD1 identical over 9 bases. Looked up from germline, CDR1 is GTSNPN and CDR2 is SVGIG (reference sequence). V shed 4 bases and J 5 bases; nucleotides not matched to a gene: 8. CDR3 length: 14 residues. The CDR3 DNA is TGTGCCTGGATCGGGACAGGGAGTTTGGAGACCCAGTACTTC. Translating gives CAWIGTGSLETQYF.

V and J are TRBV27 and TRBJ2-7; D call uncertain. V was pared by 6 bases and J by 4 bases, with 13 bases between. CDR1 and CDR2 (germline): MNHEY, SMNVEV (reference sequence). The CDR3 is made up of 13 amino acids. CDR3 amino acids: CASSQAPKYEQYF. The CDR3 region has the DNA TGTGCCAGCAGCCAAGCCCCTAAATACGAGCAGTACTTC.

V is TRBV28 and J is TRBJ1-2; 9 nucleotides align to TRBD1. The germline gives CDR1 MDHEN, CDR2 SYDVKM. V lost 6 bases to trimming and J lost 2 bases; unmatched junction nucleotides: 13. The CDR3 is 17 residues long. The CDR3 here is CASSPPGQGSSNYGYTF. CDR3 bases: TGTGCCAGCAGCCCCCCGGGACAGGGTTCTTCAAACTATGGCTACACCTTC.

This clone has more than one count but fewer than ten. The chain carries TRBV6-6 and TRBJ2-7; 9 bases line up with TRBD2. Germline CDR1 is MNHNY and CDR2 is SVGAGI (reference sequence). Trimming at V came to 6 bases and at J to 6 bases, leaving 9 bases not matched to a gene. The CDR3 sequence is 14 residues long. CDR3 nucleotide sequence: TGTGCCAGCAGCCCCAGGCGGGAGGGCCTCGAGCAGTACTTC. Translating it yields CASSPRREGLEQYF.

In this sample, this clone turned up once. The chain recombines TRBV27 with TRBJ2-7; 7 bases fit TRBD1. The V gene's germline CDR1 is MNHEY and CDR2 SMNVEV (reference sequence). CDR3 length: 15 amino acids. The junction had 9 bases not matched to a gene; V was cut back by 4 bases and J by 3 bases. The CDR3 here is CASSSHRGKHYEQYF. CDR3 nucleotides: TGTGCCAGCAGTTCCCACAGGGGTAAACACTACGAGCAGTACTTC.

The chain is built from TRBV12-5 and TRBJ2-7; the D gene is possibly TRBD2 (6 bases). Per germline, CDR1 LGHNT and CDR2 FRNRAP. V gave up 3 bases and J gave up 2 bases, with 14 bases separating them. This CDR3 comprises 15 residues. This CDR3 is CASGFGSGITYEQYF. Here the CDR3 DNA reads TGTGCTAGTGGTTTCGGTAGCGGCATAACCTACGAGCAGTACTTC.

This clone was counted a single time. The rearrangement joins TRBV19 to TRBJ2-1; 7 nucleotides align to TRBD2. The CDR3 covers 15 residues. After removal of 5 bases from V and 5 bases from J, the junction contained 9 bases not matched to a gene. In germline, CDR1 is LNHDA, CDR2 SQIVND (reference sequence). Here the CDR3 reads CASSRGSVGDNEQFF. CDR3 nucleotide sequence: TGTGCCAGTAGTCGCGGGAGCGTCGGTGACAATGAGCAGTTCTTC.

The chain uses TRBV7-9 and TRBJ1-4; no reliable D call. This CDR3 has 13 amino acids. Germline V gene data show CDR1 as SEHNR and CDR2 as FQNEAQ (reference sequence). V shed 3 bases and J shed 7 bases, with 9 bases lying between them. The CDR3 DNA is TGTGCCAGCAGCTTGCCAGGAATTGAAAAACTGTTTTTT. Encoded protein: CASSLPGIEKLFF.

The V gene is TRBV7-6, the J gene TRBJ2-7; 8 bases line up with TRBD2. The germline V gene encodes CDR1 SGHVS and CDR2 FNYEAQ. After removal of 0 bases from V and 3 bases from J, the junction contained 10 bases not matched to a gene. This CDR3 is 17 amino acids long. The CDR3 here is CASSLAIGRAWVYEQYF. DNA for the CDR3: TGTGCCAGCAGCTTAGCGATCGGGAGGGCCTGGGTCTACGAGCAGTACTTC.

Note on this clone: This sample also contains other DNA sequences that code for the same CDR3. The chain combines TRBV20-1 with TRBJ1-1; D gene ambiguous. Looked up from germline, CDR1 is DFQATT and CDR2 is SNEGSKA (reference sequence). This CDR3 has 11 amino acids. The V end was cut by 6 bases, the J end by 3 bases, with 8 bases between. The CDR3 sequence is CSARRDTEAFF. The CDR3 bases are TGCAGTGCACGTCGGGACACTGAAGCTTTCTTT.

Written as DNA, the CDR3 is TGCGCCAGCAGCCAATCCCCCTCCCCGACCAAGCGGGAGTTTTGGGATGAGCAGTTCTTC. It yields the protein CASSQSPSPTKREFWDEQFF. The chain recombines TRBV4-1 with TRBJ2-1; 8 bases are shared with TRBD2. This CDR3 is 20 amino acids long. The V gene's germline CDR1 is MGHRA and CDR2 YSYEKL. Germline trimming cut 2 bases from V and 8 bases from J; bases unmatched to any gene: 23.

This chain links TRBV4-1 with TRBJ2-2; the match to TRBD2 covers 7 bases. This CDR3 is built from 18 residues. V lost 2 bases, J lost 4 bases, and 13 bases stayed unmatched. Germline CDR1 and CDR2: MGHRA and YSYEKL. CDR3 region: CASSQRDKLLAITGELFF. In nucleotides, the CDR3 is TGCGCCAGCAGCCAAAGGGATAAGTTACTAGCGATCACCGGGGAGCTGTTTTTT.

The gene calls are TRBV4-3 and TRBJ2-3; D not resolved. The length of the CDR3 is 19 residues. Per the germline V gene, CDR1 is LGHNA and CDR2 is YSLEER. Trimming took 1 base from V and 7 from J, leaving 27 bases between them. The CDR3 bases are TGCGCCAGCAGCCAAGGTTGTAATACCAGCACTTCCCCCAGGCATACGCAGTATTTT. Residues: CASSQGCNTSTSPRHTQYF.

The CDR3 bases are TGCGCCAGCAGCTGCAGACTGGGGGGCTCCTACGAGCAGTACTTC. This codes for CASSCRLGGSYEQYF. The chain uses TRBV5-1 and TRBJ2-7; the D gene is possibly TRBD2 (6 bases). CDR3 length equals 15 residues. Trimming cost V 3 bases and J 0 bases, with 13 bases left between them. Germline values: CDR1 SGHRS, CDR2 YFSETQ.

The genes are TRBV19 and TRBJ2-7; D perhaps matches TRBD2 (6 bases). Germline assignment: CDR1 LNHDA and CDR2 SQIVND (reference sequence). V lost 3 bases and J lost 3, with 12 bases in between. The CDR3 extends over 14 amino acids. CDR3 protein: CASSMGKGGYEQYF. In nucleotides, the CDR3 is TGTGCCAGTAGTATGGGTAAGGGAGGCTACGAGCAGTACTTC.

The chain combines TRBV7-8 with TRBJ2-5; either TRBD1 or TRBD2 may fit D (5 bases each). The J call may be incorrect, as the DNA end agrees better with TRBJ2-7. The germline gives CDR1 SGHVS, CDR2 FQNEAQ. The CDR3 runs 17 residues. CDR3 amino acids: CASSFRPSGPADYEQYF. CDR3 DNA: TGTGCCAGCAGCTTTAGGCCGTCGGGGCCGGCGGACTACGAGCAGTACTTC.

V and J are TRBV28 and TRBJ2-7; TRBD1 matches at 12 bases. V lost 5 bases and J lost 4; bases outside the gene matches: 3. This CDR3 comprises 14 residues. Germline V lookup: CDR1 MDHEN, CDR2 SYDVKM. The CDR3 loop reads CASSGDRGHYEQYF. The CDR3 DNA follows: TGTGCCAGCAGTGGGGACAGGGGGCATTACGAGCAGTACTTC.